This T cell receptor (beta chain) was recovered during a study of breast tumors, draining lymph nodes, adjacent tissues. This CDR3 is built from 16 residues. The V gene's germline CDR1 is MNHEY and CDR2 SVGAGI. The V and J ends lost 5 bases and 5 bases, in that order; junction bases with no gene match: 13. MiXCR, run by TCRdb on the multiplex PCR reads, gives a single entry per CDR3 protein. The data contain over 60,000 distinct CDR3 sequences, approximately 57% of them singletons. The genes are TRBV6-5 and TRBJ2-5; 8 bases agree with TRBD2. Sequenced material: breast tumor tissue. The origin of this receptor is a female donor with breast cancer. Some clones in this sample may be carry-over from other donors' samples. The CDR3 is CASSLGLAAQGETQYF. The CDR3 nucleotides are TGTGCCAGCAGTCTAGGACTAGCCGCCCAGGGGGAGACCCAGTACTTC.